This T cell receptor beta chain was captured by sequencing in a study of T cell repertoires in cytomegalovirus infection. The overall study: Indications came from public TCR beta signatures; they pointed to CMV infection and to a matching HLA type.

TCRdb independently ran MiXCR on the reads; one entry per CDR3 protein. Among under 350,000 distinct CDR3 sequences listed, around 9.1% were seen once. There are many counts of this clonotype. Its matching antigen is unknown. Study-level results: Pooled public TCR beta family frequency picked out CMV carriers with the relevant HLA. The ex vivo response was dominated by HLA-C-restricted CMV-specific TCR beta clonotypes.

This sequence originates from a human donor in good health (CMV status not recorded). Some clones in this sample may be carry-over from other donors' samples. Source material: PBMCs.

The CDR3 loop is CASSVDRGPIEAFF. The DNA of the CDR3 is TGTGCCAGCAGCGTGGACAGGGGACCTATTGAAGCTTTCTTT. The J gene is TRBJ1-1, the V gene TRBV9; 9 bases match TRBD1. Germline V gives CDR1 SGDLS, CDR2 YYNGEE. The CDR3 loop spans 14 amino acids. V shed 2 bases, J shed 7 bases, and the junction held 6 bases outside the gene matches.